This TCR beta chain was captured by sequencing in a study of vaccination effects on CD4 cells after COVID-19. On the study more broadly: Post-vaccine specimens arrived a median 72 days past the second dose. Study-wide findings and caveats: Among infection- and vaccine-induced clones, marked clonal contraction occurred late after vaccination. In healthy vaccinees, only 1 of 255 vaccine-induced clones cross-reacted with common cold coronaviruses.

The CDR3 is 17 amino acids. V dropped 5 bases and J dropped 4; count of bases not matched to a gene: 14. Germline CDR1 SNHLY, CDR2 FYNNEI. Antigen-specific CD4+ T cells expanded by the ViraFEST assay with viral peptide pools were then sequenced. On approximately day 9 of culture, CD4+ T cells were separated out. Vaccine administered to participants consisted of two doses of either BNT162b2 or mRNA-1273. Turning to this clone: Its antigen is undetermined.

Clones were read by immunoSEQ multiplex PCR, and TCRdb kept only the in-frame ones, dropping some. The profile shows tens of thousands of clones, around 80% of them singletons. The sample consisted of CD4+ T cells from PBMCs cultured with HCoV-229E spike peptides, taken after COVID-19 vaccination. The chain has TRBV2 and TRBJ2-3; 8 positions match TRBD2. This TCR was recovered from a human donor who received a COVID-19 vaccine. CDR3: CASSQTRLARTPDTQYF. CDR3 in DNA: TGTGCCAGCAGTCAGACTAGACTAGCGAGGACCCCAGATACGCAGTATTTT.